This T cell receptor beta chain is drawn from a study of blood T cell repertoires in COVID-19. As for the study in general: PBMCs, B-cell-depleted T cells, or T cells were the source of the cDNA or gDNA that made up the material.

The trim removed 2 bases at V and 4 bases at J, leaving 5 bases unmatched. This CDR3 has 15 amino acids. Germline values: CDR1 SGDLS, CDR2 YYNGEE. Clinical histories supplied by participants themselves formed the basis of cohort assignment. The study counted Cohort 3 donors as recovered given two negative PCRs, clearance, or symptom resolution. Assay used: immunoSEQ multiplex PCR; TCRdb lists only in-frame clones, some missing. The sample consists of about 400,000 clones, approximately 89% of them appearing once. What was sequenced was PBMCs or T cells enriched from blood (not recorded which). The sequence derives from a woman aged 30 to 39 who had recovered from COVID-19. V usage is TRBV9 and J usage is TRBJ2-2, with 7 bases fitting TRBD2. CDR3 in DNA: TGTGCCAGCAGCGTCACGGGAGGAGCCACCGGGGAGCTGTTTTTT. This encodes CASSVTGGATGELFF.